The 5 T cell receptor beta chains given below trace back to one sample, sequenced in a study of persistence of HIV-infected CD4 T cells (TCRdb year 2020). No antigen has been identified for these receptors. Taken with the paper, the label for treatment or condition translates to: suppressive antiretroviral therapy. Cells were stimulated with anti-CD3/anti-CD28 magnetic beads as a nonspecific positive control representing the CD4+ T cell repertoire. Responding CD4+ T cells were sorted by upregulation of both CD40 ligand and CD69. TCRbeta repertoires were sequenced from genomic DNA with the immunoSEQ hsTCRB assay version 4 in survey mode. This is the immuneACCESS table as TCRdb keeps it, with only in-frame sequences that have V and J called. A part of the clones is gone; compared with another copy, unresolved V genes explain less than half, and the rest is unexplained. The sample table holds 45,000 or so clones, of which roughly nine tenths were seen once. Of the sample, roughly 0.45% is held by the ten largest clones.

The sample was CD4+ T cells sorted from PBMCs after roughly 19-hour stimulation, taken from a patient who received antiretroviral therapy. The cell subset or site label here, explained by the study, means: CD40L+CD69+ CD4 T cells responding to anti-CD3/anti-CD28 beads, representing the overall repertoire. The receptors were gathered from an adult woman with HIV who was CMV-seropositive.

The V gene is TRBV4-1, the J gene TRBJ1-5; 7 nucleotides agree with TRBD1. The CDR3 extends over 18 amino acids. The germline V gene has CDR1 MGHRA and CDR2 YSYEKL. The CDR3 nucleotides read TGCGCAGGCGGACAGGAGCCCCCTAGATGGCTGGGCAATCAGCCCCAGCATTTT. It encodes CAGGQEPPRWLGNQPQHF.

The chain combines TRBV7-3 with TRBJ2-3; TRBD2 matches 8 bases. The germline V gene encodes CDR1 SGHTA and CDR2 FQGTGA. The J segment lost 0 bases and the V segment lost 0 bases, leaving 26 bases of the junction unmatched. The CDR3 consists of 24 residues. CDR3 nucleotide sequence: TGTGCCAGCAGCTTAACGTCTCGGTTGTGGCGGGCGAAAGTAGCGGGGTCTAGCACAGATACGCAGTATTTT. It yields the protein CASSLTSRLWRAKVAGSSTDTQYF.

CDR3 sequence: CASSPTGLGTEAFF. CDR3 nucleotides: TGTGCCAGCAGCCCGACAGGGTTGGGGACTGAAGCTTTCTTT. The chain links TRBV7-3 to TRBJ1-1; TRBD1 aligns across 7 bases. With 5 bases clipped from V and 5 bases from J, the junction kept 8 bases outside the gene matches. CDR1 and CDR2 (germline): SGHTA, FQGTGA. This CDR3 spans 14 amino acids.

V is TRBV27 and J is TRBJ1-1; D is ambiguous. This CDR3 spans 16 amino acids. V was trimmed by 5 bases and J by 3 bases, leaving 19 bases between them. CDR1 is MNHEY and CDR2 is SMNVEV in the germline V gene (reference sequence). The CDR3 sequence: CASSTFRGLRHTEAFF. As DNA, the CDR3 is TGTGCCAGCAGTACTTTCCGGGGTCTACGTCACACTGAAGCTTTCTTT.

The chain joins TRBV2 to TRBJ2-2, with a weak D call TRBD2 (6 bases). Germline V gives CDR1 SNHLY, CDR2 FYNNEI. Trimming removed 8 bases at V and 0 bases at J, with 10 bases between. The CDR3 is 14 amino acids. Here the CDR3 reads CASGRYANTGELFF. CDR3 bases: TGTGCCAGCGGGAGGTACGCGAACACCGGGGAGCTGTTTTTT.